Listed here are 31 T cell receptor beta chains from one sample, sequenced in a study of identical twins. TCRdb reprocessed the 5' RACE reads with MiXCR, giving one entry per CDR3 protein. The sample has around 230,000 distinct CDR3 sequences, 6.5% to 8% seen once. This same sample was also part of a study on T cells expressing NK-cell markers.

Sample: CD8+ T cells sorted from blood. These receptors all come from a woman aged 18-29 years in good health.

This clonotype has just a few counts. The V gene is TRBV7-8, the J gene TRBJ1-5; D gene ambiguous. Germline CDR1 and CDR2: SGHVS and FQNEAQ. V lost 1 base, J lost 5 bases, and 15 bases lay in between. The CDR3 consists of 16 residues. The CDR3 reads CASSLDGGVYDQPQHF. CDR3 in DNA: TGTGCCAGCAGCTTAGACGGCGGAGTCTACGATCAGCCCCAGCATTTT.

This clonotype was found a few times. J is TRBJ2-5 and V is TRBV30; perhaps D is TRBD1 or TRBD2 (5 bases each). CDR1 is GTSNPN and CDR2 is SVGIG in the germline V gene (reference sequence). The V and J ends lost 1 base and 4 bases respectively, with 13 bases between them. The CDR3 contains 14 residues. The DNA of the CDR3 is TGTGCCTGGAGTGAAATTGGGGGACGAGAGACCCAGTACTTC. As protein: CAWSEIGGRETQYF. The full variable domain, its missing parts supplied by reference TRBV30 and TRBJ2-5, is SQTIHQWPATLVQPVGSPLSLECTVEGTSNPNLYWYRQAAGRGLQLLFYSVGIGQISSEVPQNLSASRPQDRQFILSSKKLLLSDSGFYLCAWSEIGGRETQYFGPGTRLLVL.

This clonotype was counted between two and nine times. The rearrangement uses TRBV5-6 and TRBJ2-4; the D gene is possibly TRBD1 (6 bases). Between the trimmed V and J ends, which lost 1 base and 12 bases, there was a span of 11 bases. CDR3 length equals 12 residues. Germline lookup yields CDR1 SGHDT and CDR2 YYEEEE. In nucleotides, the CDR3 is TGTGCCAGCAGCTTGAACAGGGATGGTCAGTACTTC. Translating gives CASSLNRDGQYF.

This clonotype was seen more than once but under ten times. This sequence joins TRBV6-2 or TRBV6-3 and TRBJ2-3; D not resolved. With 2 bases removed from V and 5 bases from J, the gap between germline ends came to 5 bases. This CDR3 has 12 residues. Germline V gene sequence: CDR1 MNHEY, CDR2 SVGEGT. The CDR3 protein is CASSYIGDTQYF. Here the CDR3 DNA reads TGTGCCAGCAGTTACATTGGAGATACGCAGTATTTT.

This clonotype turned up a few times. The J gene is TRBJ2-1, the V gene TRBV30, with D hard to call. Trimming took 6 bases from V and 8 from J, leaving 11 bases between them. Germline lookup yields CDR1 GTSNPN and CDR2 SVGIG (reference sequence). The length of the CDR3 is 11 residues. CDR3 in amino acids: CACGVTDEQFF. In DNA, the CDR3 is TGTGCCTGCGGAGTGACGGATGAGCAGTTCTTC.

The chain recombines TRBV13 with TRBJ2-5, with D possibly matching TRBD1 (6 bases). The ends were cut back, 3 bases at V and 1 base at J, with 12 bases in the middle. The CDR3 sequence is 15 residues long. Germline CDR1 PRHDT, CDR2 FYEKMQ (reference sequence). CDR3 protein: CASSLEGGAQETQYF. The CDR3, as DNA: TGTGCCAGCAGCTTGGAAGGGGGAGCCCAAGAGACCCAGTACTTC. Complete variable domain (other parts from reference TRBV13 and TRBJ2-5): AAGVIQSPRHLIKEKRETATLKCYPIPRHDTVYWYQQGPGQDPQFLISFYEKMQSDKGSIPDRFSAQQFSDYHSELNMSSLELGDSALYFCASSLEGGAQETQYFGPGTRLLVL.

This clonotype was counted a few times. The chain employs TRBV9 and TRBJ1-1; 8 bases match TRBD1. There are 14 residues in the CDR3. Germline values: CDR1 SGDLS, CDR2 YYNGEE. V lost 2 bases, J lost 6 bases, and 6 bases stayed unmatched. CDR3 loop: CASSVVQGAPEAFF. The CDR3 DNA follows: TGTGCCAGCAGCGTGGTCCAGGGGGCGCCTGAAGCTTTCTTT.

This clonotype was seen a handful of times. The V gene is TRBV6-5, the J gene TRBJ2-1, with 7 bases that match TRBD2. This CDR3 is 11 amino acids long. Germline CDR1 and CDR2: MNHEY and SVGAGI. Trimming took 8 bases from V and 10 from J; bases not matched to a gene: 5. DNA for the CDR3: TGTGCCAGCCGGGGAGGGACCGAGCAGTTCTTC. It encodes CASRGGTEQFF.

This clonotype was detected a few times. The chain uses TRBV6-5 and TRBJ2-3; 7 bases line up with TRBD1. The CDR3 is made up of 18 amino acids. The germline CDR1 and CDR2 sequences are MNHEY and SVGAGI. Germline trimming cut 2 bases from V and 1 base from J; bases unmatched to any gene: 12. In nucleotides, the CDR3 is TGTGCCAGCAGTTACCGAGATTATTCCACAGGGGGCACAGATACGCAGTATTTT. Amino acids: CASSYRDYSTGGTDTQYF.

This clonotype was seen only a few times. The V call is TRBV6-5, the J call TRBJ2-7, with 8 bases lining up with TRBD2. The V segment lost 7 bases and the J segment 0 bases; nucleotides outside the gene matches: 5. CDR1 and CDR2 from the germline V gene are MNHEY and SVGAGI. The CDR3 loop spans 14 amino acids. CDR3 residues: CASTSGLVSYEQYF. Written as DNA, the CDR3 is TGTGCCAGCACTTCGGGACTAGTCTCCTACGAGCAGTACTTC.

This clonotype came up many times. This chain uses TRBV11-3 with TRBJ2-1, with D perhaps assigned TRBD1 or TRBD2 (5 bases each). Per the germline V gene, CDR1 is SGHNT and CDR2 is YENEEA. Trimming took off 5 bases at V and 4 bases at J, with 18 bases between the two ends. The CDR3 length is 16 residues. CDR3 DNA: TGTGCCAGCAGCCCAAGAGCCCGGGACGGATACAATGAGCAGTTCTTC. Protein: CASSPRARDGYNEQFF.

This clonotype was seen at least ten times. The rearrangement joins TRBV27 to TRBJ2-7; D is possibly TRBD1 or TRBD2 (5 bases each). CDR3 size: 14 residues. The V end lost 9 bases, the J end lost 5 bases, and 20 bases lay between the germline ends. Germline assignment: CDR1 MNHEY and CDR2 SMNVEV (reference sequence). The CDR3 sequence: CASRPGTPLHEQYF. The CDR3 DNA follows: TGTGCCAGTAGGCCCGGGACCCCGCTCCACGAGCAGTACTTC.

The table lists this clonotype with many counts. The rearrangement joins TRBV10-3 to TRBJ2-5; D is unclear. The CDR3 totals 13 residues. Trimming removed 4 bases at V and 3 bases at J, with 9 bases between. The germline gives CDR1 ENHRY, CDR2 SYGVKD. The chain's CDR3 is CAISVVGKETQYF. The DNA for the CDR3 is TGTGCCATCAGTGTGGTTGGCAAAGAGACCCAGTACTTC.

The chain recombines TRBV27 with TRBJ2-7; possibly TRBD2 for D (6 bases). V was cut by 3 bases and J by 0 bases, with 18 bases left in between. The CDR3 has 17 amino acids. Germline CDR1 is MNHEY and CDR2 is SMNVEV (reference sequence). CDR3 nucleotides: TGTGCCAGCAGTTTCATCGCAAATCGGGGACTCTCCTACGAGCAGTACTTC. This encodes CASSFIANRGLSYEQYF.

In its sample, this clonotype was seen many times. The chain recombines TRBV12-3 or TRBV12-4 with TRBJ2-1; D is perhaps TRBD2 (5 bases). This CDR3 contains 13 residues. V shed 5 bases and J shed 6 bases, with 11 bases lying between them. The CDR3 here is CASSRGSSNEQFF. As DNA, the CDR3 is TGTGCCAGCAGTAGAGGGAGTAGCAATGAGCAGTTCTTC.

This clonotype was counted a few times. This rearrangement joins TRBV4-3 to TRBJ2-1; possibly TRBD2 for D (6 bases). The germline gives CDR1 LGHNA, CDR2 YSLEER. Between the trimmed V and J ends, which lost 0 bases and 2 bases, there was a span of 8 bases. The CDR3 length is 15 residues. The CDR3: CASSQELAPYNEQFF. The DNA of the CDR3 is TGCGCCAGCAGCCAAGAACTAGCCCCCTACAATGAGCAGTTCTTC.

This clonotype was picked up a small number of times. One end of the junction fails to match germline, which may point to a read error. V is TRBV7-9 and J is TRBJ2-5; 7 nucleotides match TRBD1. Germline CDR1 reads SEHNR; CDR2 reads FQNEAQ (reference sequence). The CDR3 consists of 15 residues. DNA for the CDR3: TGTGCCAGCAGTTTAGGGACAGCATCGGGCGAGACCCAGTACTTC. It codes for CASSLGTASGETQYF.

In this sample, this clonotype turned up a few times. The chain links TRBV6-1 to TRBJ2-2; D unresolved. CDR1 is MNHNS, CDR2 SASEGT, per germline. The CDR3 is 15 amino acids. Trimming took 6 bases from V and 6 from J, leaving 17 bases between them. This CDR3 is CASRTTEPQSGELFF. CDR3 DNA: TGTGCCAGCAGGACAACAGAACCCCAATCCGGGGAGCTGTTTTTT.

This sequence joins TRBV7-9 and TRBJ2-1; 8 nucleotides align to TRBD1. V lost 3 bases, J lost 5 bases, and 6 bases stayed unmatched. The CDR3 has 15 residues. Germline CDR1 reads SEHNR; CDR2 reads FQNEAQ (reference sequence). Here the CDR3 DNA reads TGTGCCAGCAGCTTTCGTAGACAGGGGAACAATGAGCAGTTCTTC. Translation: CASSFRRQGNNEQFF.

The chain has TRBV5-6 and TRBJ2-6; D might be TRBD1 or TRBD2, each matching 5 bases. Between the trimmed V and J ends, which lost 0 bases and 4 bases, there was a span of 8 bases. Germline CDR1 and CDR2: SGHDT and YYEEEE. The CDR3 extends over 15 amino acids. DNA of the CDR3: TGTGCCAGCAGCTTGGTAGGGACCGGGGCCAACGTCCTGACTTTC. It yields the protein CASSLVGTGANVLTF.

This clonotype was found a few times. This chain uses TRBV9 with TRBJ2-5; D remains ambiguous. V was clipped by 0 bases and J by 3 bases, with 9 bases between them. Germline CDR1 reads SGDLS; CDR2 reads YYNGEE. The CDR3 spans 14 residues. The CDR3 loop reads CASSVGGREETQYF. The DNA of the CDR3 is TGTGCCAGCAGCGTAGGAGGCAGAGAAGAGACCCAGTACTTC. The full variable domain, rest sourced from reference TRBV9 and TRBJ2-5, is DSGVTQTPKHLITATGQRVTLRCSPRSGDLSVYWYQQSLDQGLQFLIQYYNGEERAKGNILERFSAQQFPDLHSELNLSSLELGDSALYFCASSVGGREETQYFGPGTRLLVL.

Here the CDR3 reads CASSSDRDTQYF. The CDR3 coding sequence is TGTGCCAGCAGTTCGGACAGGGATACGCAGTATTTT. The rearrangement uses TRBV7-9 and TRBJ2-3; 7 bases align to TRBD1. Per germline, CDR1 SEHNR and CDR2 FQNEAQ (reference sequence). There are 12 residues in the CDR3. V lost 6 bases and J lost 6; bases outside the gene matches: 3.

This clonotype has only a few counts. This chain links TRBV5-1 with TRBJ1-1, with D possibly being TRBD1 (5 bases). Trimming took 4 bases from V and 7 from J, leaving 17 bases between them. This CDR3 spans 14 amino acids. Per the germline V gene, CDR1 is SGHRS and CDR2 is YFSETQ. CDR3 sequence reads: CASSPGRGGIEAFF. Here the CDR3 DNA reads TGCGCCAGCAGCCCGGGACGGGGAGGGATTGAAGCTTTCTTT.

This clonotype has a handful of counts. The chain joins TRBV5-6 to TRBJ2-3, with D unresolved. V shed 6 bases and J shed 3 bases, with 14 bases lying between them. The V gene's germline CDR1 is SGHDT and CDR2 YYEEEE. The CDR3 is 14 residues long. The CDR3 nucleotides read TGTGCCAGCACTTACTTGAGTTATACAGATACGCAGTATTTT. Translation: CASTYLSYTDTQYF. The full variable domain, its missing parts supplied by reference TRBV5-6 and TRBJ2-3, is DAGVTQSPTHLIKTRGQQVTLRCSPKSGHDTVSWYQQALGQGPQFIFQYYEEEERQRGNFPDRFSGHQFPNYSSELNVNALLLGDSALYLCASTYLSYTDTQYFGPGTRLTVL.

This clonotype was observed a handful of times. The V gene is TRBV19, the J gene TRBJ1-5; D is ambiguous. There are 14 residues in the CDR3. V lost 3 bases, J lost 2 bases, and 8 bases lay in between. Germline-derived CDR1 and CDR2 are LNHDA and SQIVND (reference sequence). The CDR3 DNA is TGTGCCAGTAGTATCTTGACGGGCAATCAGCCCCAGCATTTT. The encoded protein is CASSILTGNQPQHF. The full variable domain, rest sourced from reference TRBV19 and TRBJ1-5, is DGGITQSPKYLFRKEGQNVTLSCEQNLNHDAMYWYRQDPGQGLRLIYYSQIVNDFQKGDIAEGYSVSREKKESFPLTVTSAQKNPTAFYLCASSILTGNQPQHFGDGTRLSIL.

This clonotype was recorded at least ten times. The rearrangement joins TRBV19 to TRBJ1-1; D gene unclear. This CDR3 is built from 12 residues. Per the germline V gene, CDR1 is LNHDA and CDR2 is SQIVND (reference sequence). V was trimmed by 3 bases and J by 7 bases, leaving 9 bases between them. The CDR3 reads CASSIALGEAFF. DNA of the CDR3: TGTGCCAGTAGTATTGCGTTGGGTGAAGCTTTCTTT. Full variable domain (missing parts from reference TRBV19 and TRBJ1-1): DGGITQSPKYLFRKEGQNVTLSCEQNLNHDAMYWYRQDPGQGLRLIYYSQIVNDFQKGDIAEGYSVSREKKESFPLTVTSAQKNPTAFYLCASSIALGEAFFGQGTRLTVV.

The chain carries TRBV7-9 and TRBJ2-7; 9 positions match TRBD1. The CDR3 is made up of 15 amino acids. V lost 4 bases, J lost 2 bases, and 6 bases stayed unmatched. Germline V CDR1 and CDR2: SEHNR, FQNEAQ (reference sequence). CDR3 DNA sequence: TGTGCCAGCAGCTCGGATGGGACAGGGCCCTACGAGCAGTACTTC. Its translation: CASSSDGTGPYEQYF.

This clonotype came up many times. This rearrangement joins TRBV20-1 to TRBJ2-7, with 9 bases that match TRBD1. Germline CDR1 is DFQATT and CDR2 is SNEGSKA (reference sequence). V dropped 3 bases and J dropped 2; count of bases not matched to a gene: 5. This CDR3 contains 14 residues. The CDR3 DNA reads TGCAGTGCTAGTCCCGGGACAGGGCCCTACGAGCAGTACTTC. Residues: CSASPGTGPYEQYF.

In the case of this clonotype: A read error may produce the germline difference seen at one junction end. The chain combines TRBV27 with TRBJ2-3; 9 bases are a match to TRBD2. In germline, CDR1 is MNHEY, CDR2 SMNVEV (reference sequence). The CDR3 has 18 amino acids. CDR3 amino acids: CASSPLASGVTSTDTHYF. The CDR3 DNA reads TGTGCCAGCAGTCCCCTCGCTAGCGGGGTTACTAGCACAGATACGCACTATTTT.

This clonotype turned up a few times. The chain carries TRBV6-1 and TRBJ1-5; 7 bases are shared with TRBD1. Trimming took 5 bases from V and 5 from J; bases not matched to a gene: 6. CDR1 MNHNS and CDR2 SASEGT come from the germline V gene. This CDR3 has 14 residues. The CDR3 DNA reads as TGTGCCAGCAGTCCACAGGGGTCAGATCAGCCCCAGCATTTT. This encodes CASSPQGSDQPQHF.

CDR3 region: CASSSVRVAEWRDTQYF. The CDR3 DNA reads as TGTGCCAGCAGCTCAGTCAGGGTAGCGGAGTGGAGAGATACGCAGTATTTT. J is TRBJ2-3 and V is TRBV7-9, with D perhaps TRBD2 (6 bases). The CDR3 is made up of 17 amino acids. CDR1 and CDR2 (germline): SEHNR, FQNEAQ (reference sequence). The V gene lost 4 bases and the J gene lost 5 bases, with 22 bases spanning the gap. Together with reference TRBV7-9 and TRBJ2-3, the CDR3 gives the full variable domain: DTGVSQNPRHKITKRGQNVTFRCDPISEHNRLYWYRQTLGQGPEFLTYFQNEAQLEKSRLLSDRFSAERPKGSFSTLEIQRTEQGDSAMYLCASSSVRVAEWRDTQYFGPGTRLTVL.